The present entry profiles one T cell receptor (beta chain) with its context. This sample stems from a study of blood T cell repertoires in COVID-19. The V gene's germline CDR1 is PRHDT and CDR2 FYEKMQ (reference sequence). V trimming: 2 bases; J trimming: 4 bases; junction bases outside the gene matches: 2. CDR3 length: 15 residues. Produced via immunoSEQ multiplex PCR; TCRdb's table is partial and in-frame only. This table has just over 300,000 clones, about nine tenths appearing once. The chain combines TRBV13 with TRBJ2-5; 12 positions match TRBD1. Source material: PBMCs or T cells enriched from blood (not recorded which). This receptor was obtained from a man aged 25-45 years who had recovered from COVID-19. The CDR3 region is CASSLWDRGPETQYF. CDR3 coding DNA: TGTGCCAGCAGCTTATGGGACAGGGGGCCAGAGACCCAGTACTTC.